The 20 T cell receptor beta chains listed next were all sequenced from one sample in a study of blood T cell repertoires in COVID-19. The assay was immunoSEQ multiplex PCR, and TCRdb's table has in-frame clones only and misses some. The sample gives about 240,000 clones, about 85% of which show up once; around 7.8% is in the top ten. The sequenced sample consisted of peripheral blood. These receptors were collected from a man in his 60s who had recovered from COVID-19.

The chain employs TRBV30 and TRBJ1-3, with D hard to call. The CDR3 consists of 15 residues. The V end lost 0 bases, the J end lost 0 bases, and 9 bases lay between the germline ends. In germline, CDR1 is GTSNPN, CDR2 SVGIG (reference sequence). CDR3 DNA sequence: TGTGCCTGGAGTGTAGGAGTAGTCTCTGGAAACACCATATATTTT. Translation gives CAWSVGVVSGNTIYF.

The gene calls are TRBV12-3 or TRBV12-4 and TRBJ1-5; D unresolved. V lost 1 base, J lost 6 bases, and 7 bases lay in between. The CDR3 is 13 amino acids. This chain's CDR3 is CASSLGRGQPQHF. CDR3 DNA sequence: TGTGCCAGCAGTTTAGGACGAGGTCAGCCCCAGCATTTT.

The rearrangement uses TRBV5-4 and TRBJ2-7; TRBD2 is a possible D gene (6 bases). The DNA end is a closer match to TRBJ2-5, so the J assignment may be wrong. The CDR3 has 16 amino acids. In germline, CDR1 is SGHNT, CDR2 YYREEE (reference sequence). CDR3 loop: CASSLLDGGLQETQYF. The CDR3 DNA sequence: TGTGCCAGCAGCTTGTTAGACGGGGGACTTCAAGAGACCCAGTACTTC.

This clone was recorded only once. The rearrangement joins TRBV27 to TRBJ1-6; the D is unclear. Germline-derived CDR1 and CDR2 are MNHEY and SMNVEV (reference sequence). The CDR3 sequence is 16 residues long. V lost 3 bases, J lost 0 bases, and 9 bases lay in between. The CDR3 DNA sequence: TGTGCCAGCAGTTTGGGCCCGAGCTCCTATAATTCACCCCTCCACTTT. Translation gives CASSLGPSSYNSPLHF.

The DNA of the CDR3 is TGCGCCAGCAGCGCCGAAGCGGGGATATCTGGGGCCAACGTCCTGACTTTC. It codes for CASSAEAGISGANVLTF. This rearrangement joins TRBV5-1 to TRBJ2-6; TRBD2 aligns across 7 bases. CDR3 size: 17 residues. V was pared by 4 bases and J by 1 base, with 8 bases of the junction left unmatched. The germline gives CDR1 SGHRS, CDR2 YFSETQ.

The chain is built from TRBV18 and TRBJ2-7, with 7 positions matching TRBD1. V gave up 5 bases and J gave up 0 bases; unmatched junction bases: 7. The CDR3 is made up of 15 amino acids. Germline CDR1 KGHSH, CDR2 LQKENI. The CDR3 bases are TGTGCCAGCTCATACAGGACAGGAGACTCCTACGAGCAGTACGTC. This codes for CASSYRTGDSYEQYV.

CDR3 sequence reads: CASSDRGSNEQYF. The CDR3 DNA reads as TGTGCCAGCAGTGACAGGGGATCTAACGAGCAGTACTTC. The chain couples TRBV6-6 to TRBJ2-7; 8 bases line up with TRBD1. The CDR3 is made up of 13 amino acids. Germline lookup yields CDR1 MNHNY and CDR2 SVGAGI (reference sequence). V dropped 5 bases and J dropped 5; count of bases not matched to a gene: 5.

This sequence joins TRBV21-1 and TRBJ2-5; TRBD1, as called in the table, went unchecked against the DNA. TRBV21-1 represents a pseudogene. The CDR3 contains 17 residues. In DNA form, the CDR3 reads TGTGCCAGCAGCTGGCCCGGGACAGGGGAACGAGAAGAGACCCAGTACTTC. As protein: CASSWPGTGEREETQYF.

V usage is TRBV12-2 and J usage is TRBJ1-5. TRBV12-2 is described as a pseudogene. The CDR3 is 11 amino acids. The CDR3 reads CASRPQAPQHF. The CDR3, as DNA: TGTGCAAGTCGCCCTCAAGCACCCCAGCATTTT.

V gene TRBV7-9 combines with J gene TRBJ1-2; TRBD1 might be the D (5 bases). This CDR3 has 15 amino acids. Germline CDR1 reads SEHNR; CDR2 reads FQNEAQ (reference sequence). Between the trimmed V and J ends, which lost 5 bases and 6 bases, there was a span of 19 bases. In DNA, the CDR3 is TGTGCCAGCAGCCGGCTTGGGGGGGACTTGAATGGCTACACCTTC. Translating it yields CASSRLGGDLNGYTF.

J is TRBJ2-5 and V is TRBV2; 8 bases are a match to TRBD2. Germline values: CDR1 SNHLY, CDR2 FYNNEI. Trimming cost V 9 bases and J 7 bases; bases outside gene matches: 7. The CDR3 has 12 residues. CDR3 loop: CASRLALSTQYF. The CDR3, as DNA: TGTGCCAGTAGACTAGCGTTATCGACCCAGTACTTC.

This clone was found once. This rearrangement joins TRBV30 to TRBJ1-2; D perhaps matches TRBD1 (5 bases). The CDR3 loop spans 13 amino acids. Trimming took 0 bases from V and 4 from J, leaving 9 bases between them. The germline V gene encodes CDR1 GTSNPN and CDR2 SVGIG (reference sequence). The CDR3 sequence is CAWSVSGIYGYTF. Written as DNA, the CDR3 is TGTGCCTGGAGTGTATCAGGGATCTATGGCTACACCTTC. The whole variable domain, filled in from reference TRBV30 and TRBJ1-2, reads SQTIHQWPATLVQPVGSPLSLECTVEGTSNPNLYWYRQAAGRGLQLLFYSVGIGQISSEVPQNLSASRPQDRQFILSSKKLLLSDSGFYLCAWSVSGIYGYTFGSGTRLTVV.

V is TRBV29-1 and J is TRBJ2-5, with 8 positions matching TRBD1. This CDR3 is built from 14 residues. Germline lookup yields CDR1 SQVTM and CDR2 ANQGSEA. After removal of 6 bases from V and 5 bases from J, the junction contained 11 bases not matched to a gene. CDR3 protein: CSVPGQGLGETQYF. In DNA, the CDR3 is TGCAGCGTCCCCGGACAGGGTTTAGGCGAGACCCAGTACTTC.

The chain joins TRBV9 to TRBJ2-2; 7 bases map to TRBD2. J gave up 5 bases and V 0 bases, and 4 bases lay outside the gene matches. There are 15 residues in the CDR3. Germline V gives CDR1 SGDLS, CDR2 YYNGEE. As DNA, the CDR3 is TGTGCCAGCAGCGTAGACGGGGGGTGGACCGGGGAGCTGTTTTTT. Translated, it gives CASSVDGGWTGELFF.

V usage is TRBV5-1 and J usage is TRBJ2-1; TRBD2 agrees at 9 bases. Germline assignment: CDR1 SGHRS and CDR2 YFSETQ. The CDR3 is 16 amino acids. With 6 bases clipped from V and 6 bases from J, the junction kept 13 bases outside the gene matches. The CDR3 DNA sequence: TGCGCCAGCAAAGGAGCATGGCTAGCGGGGCCCAATGAGCAGTTCTTC. As protein: CASKGAWLAGPNEQFF.

CDR3 coding DNA: TGTGCCAGCAGCGAGGGACTCTATGGCTACACCTTC. Its protein product is CASSEGLYGYTF. The chain has TRBV9 and TRBJ1-2; TRBD1 might be the D (5 bases). V shed 3 bases and J shed 4 bases, with 7 bases lying between them. The CDR3 contains 12 residues. Germline V gene lookup returns CDR1 SGDLS and CDR2 YYNGEE.

The rearrangement joins TRBV5-6 to TRBJ2-2, with D possibly TRBD2 on 6 matching bases. V was shortened by 4 bases and J by 2 bases, with 12 bases between the two germline ends. The CDR3 runs to 15 residues. Germline V gene lookup returns CDR1 SGHDT and CDR2 YYEEEE. In nucleotides, the CDR3 is TGTGCCAGCAGCCGCCCGGGGACTAACACCGGGGAGCTGTTTTTT. Its protein product is CASSRPGTNTGELFF.

The chain carries TRBV21-1 and TRBJ2-5; the table's D call of TRBD1 was not tested on the DNA. TRBV21-1 is tagged as a pseudogene. CDR3 length equals 15 residues. The CDR3 reads CASSKLCQGQETQYF. The CDR3 DNA reads as TGTGCCAGCAGCAAACTTTGCCAGGGACAGGAGACCCAGTACTTC.

This chain joins TRBV7-2 and TRBJ2-3, with a possible D match to TRBD1 (6 bases). The V gene lost 5 bases and the J gene lost 0 bases, with 15 bases spanning the gap. CDR1 is SGHTA, CDR2 FQGNSA, per germline. There are 16 residues in the CDR3. The CDR3 nucleotides are TGTGCCAGCAGCCCGGGGTGGGGGCTAAGCACAGATACGCAGTATTTT. It specifies CASSPGWGLSTDTQYF.

In its sample, this clone was seen once. V and J are TRBV27 and TRBJ1-1; no clear D gene. V lost 6 bases and J 1 base, leaving 12 bases between the germline ends. CDR1 is MNHEY, CDR2 SMNVEV, per germline (reference sequence). The CDR3 runs 14 residues. The CDR3 sequence: CASSPYAGNTEAFF. DNA for the CDR3: TGTGCCAGCAGCCCCTATGCGGGGAACACTGAAGCTTTCTTT.